This TCR beta chain was sequenced during a study of beta chain features in type 1 diabetes (dated by TCRdb to 2017 to 2018). For the study in its entirety: Patients and healthy donors did not differ in mean age, gender distribution, total cell number or subset yield. A total of roughly 98,000,000 sorted cells were examined across all samples, and a strong correlation was observed between cell number per subset and RNA yield. In the study, TCRB repertoires of sorted circulating CD4+ T cell subsets from recently diagnosed type 1 diabetes patients were compared with those of matched healthy donors. Naive and central memory subsets were obtained from all 30 or so donors, but regulatory and stem cell-like memory subsets were isolated from only 8 patients and roughly eight healthy donors. Paper-wide results and their limitations: HLA sub-analyses involved small numbers of individuals, so any influence of HLA type on TCRB rearrangement remained unresolved. Fewer insertions and more nucleotide deletions at VDJ recombination sites were observed in patients with type 1 diabetes, implying thymic rearrangement abnormalities. In all four CD4+ subsets, TCRB CDR3 length was moderately but significantly shorter in type 1 diabetes patients. Because cDNA was sequenced instead of genomic DNA, highly expressing activated cells could be over-represented, though the groups showed no difference in activation or CD3 levels. Naive, central memory and regulatory TCRB repertoires appeared to be more similar among patients than among healthy donors. Shorter templates might have been favored by PCR, but patient and control samples were amplified and corrected together, so both groups would have been affected equally by any skew.

Each donor gave one peripheral blood draw, approximately 110 mL on average, collected into heparinised tubes. A BD FACSAria II was used to sort naive, central memory, regulatory and stem cell-like memory CD4+ T cells with a panel that included CD45RO, CCR7, CD25, CD127, CD95 and CD27. Every sorted population had a purity above 95%. PBMCs were separated immediately by Lymphoprep density gradient centrifugation and were stained directly, without being cultured. So that batch effects would be minimized, each experiment stained and sorted samples in pairs, pairing one healthy donor with one patient. As regards this clone: Its recognized antigen is unknown. Nothing much larger sits one base from this clone, and base qualities are not available.

The CDR3 covers 14 residues, taking in both the cysteine and the phenylalanine. The DNA shown is the 42-base CDR3, in frame from base 1. For CDR1 and CDR2, the germline V gene lists SGHRS and YFSETQ. Germline trimming amounts to 4 bases on V and 7 bases on J, with 10 as the count of junction bases outside the gene matches. All of the isolated RNA was reverse transcribed with the High Capacity cDNA Reverse Transcription Kit, so expressed TCRB transcripts were sequenced. Deep immunoSEQ sequencing was applied to naive, central memory and regulatory T cell samples, giving an average of about 3.57 million total reads per sample. Sorted cells were lysed in RLT buffer and RNA was extracted with DNase-treated RNeasy Micro or Mini kits, depending on cell number. To prevent cross-contamination, each cell subset was processed individually, whereas patient and healthy donor samples were processed jointly. Using the immunoSEQ multiplex PCR, TCRB sequences were amplified from cDNA into 87-bp fragments spanning the CDR3 region. Amplicons were sequenced on the Illumina HiSeq platform. The original pipeline was this. PCR bias was corrected computationally using synthetic template baselines, and reads within Hamming distance 2 were collapsed, with unmergeable singletons discarded. Reads were aligned against IMGT so that V, D and J genes, CDR3 length and insertions or deletions at six rearrangement sites could be assigned. Clonotype counts were normalized to sorted cell number within each subset before computing true diversity and Gini coefficients with the tcR R package. The overlap coefficient, calculated on TCRB nucleotide sequences, was used to measure repertoire sharing. As a proxy for the pre-selection repertoire, out-of-frame TCRB sequences from naive cells were analyzed. The immuneACCESS repertoire file appears here via TCRdb, limited to in-frame rearrangements. These files lack a portion of the clones; in checked studies, under half of the deficit traces to unresolved V genes, and the cause of the others is not known. The V and J calls and the clone size are those of that table, but D and trimming were determined from the DNA. For this sample there are about 230,000 clones; about 9.3% appear just once. The ten top clones hold 0.034% of the sample.

Sequenced: naive CD4+ T cells from blood. Per the publication, the cell subset or site label means: true naive CD4+ T cells. The TCR was taken from a woman under 30 in good health. The chain is assembled from TRBV5-1 and TRBJ1-1, with 7 bases aligning to TRBD1. The sequence in DNA is TGCGCCAGCAGCGGACAGGAAGGGACGCATGAAGCTTTCTTT. Its protein is CASSGQEGTHEAFF. When the CDR3 is completed using the reference TRBV5-1 and TRBJ1-1 genes on either side, the full variable domain is KAGVTQTPRYLIKTRGQQVTLSCSPISGHRSVSWYQQTPGQGLQFLFEYFSETQRNKGNFPGRFSGRQFSNSRSEMNVSTLELGDSALYLCASSGQEGTHEAFFGQGTRLTVV.